Below, 6 T cell receptor beta chains from the same sample are listed, as sequenced in a study of blood T cell repertoires in COVID-19. Sequencing was performed with immunoSEQ multiplex PCR; in TCRdb, only in-frame clones are kept and a portion is missing. The data contain roughly 70,000 clones, around 80% of them singletons. The sample taken for sequencing was peripheral blood. Every receptor here comes from a man aged 65 to 85 who had recovered from COVID-19.

The chain uses TRBV2 and TRBJ2-5; D perhaps matches TRBD2 (5 bases). This CDR3 region has 16 residues. The V gene lost 4 bases and the J gene lost 2 bases, with 17 bases spanning the gap. Germline CDR1 SNHLY, CDR2 FYNNEI. CDR3 protein: CASSAIGYGGQETQYF. Here the CDR3 DNA reads TGTGCCAGCAGTGCCATCGGGTACGGAGGTCAAGAGACCCAGTACTTC.

The rearrangement links TRBV7-9 to TRBJ2-1, with 7 bases lining up with TRBD1. Germline assignment: CDR1 SEHNR and CDR2 FQNEAQ (reference sequence). V lost 0 bases, J lost 8 bases, and 7 bases stayed unmatched. The CDR3 sequence is 15 residues long. In DNA, the CDR3 is TGTGCCAGCAGCTTAGCGCCGGGGACAGTCTATGAGCAGTTCTTC. This gives the protein CASSLAPGTVYEQFF.

This chain links TRBV5-6 with TRBJ1-5; D may be TRBD1 (5 bases). The CDR3 contains 13 residues. Looked up from germline, CDR1 is SGHDT and CDR2 is YYEEEE. V was cut by 2 bases and J by 6 bases, with 9 bases left in between. CDR3 sequence reads: CASSFGRAQPQHF. The CDR3 coding sequence is TGTGCCAGCAGCTTTGGCAGGGCTCAGCCCCAGCATTTT.

V and J are TRBV5-4 and TRBJ2-1, with TRBD1 identical over 7 bases. CDR3 size: 16 residues. J was trimmed by 0 bases and V by 0 bases; bases with no gene match: 3. Germline CDR1 SGHNT, CDR2 YYREEE (reference sequence). The CDR3 spells CASSLVTGRSYNEQFF. CDR3 DNA sequence: TGTGCCAGCAGCTTGGTGACAGGGCGCTCCTACAATGAGCAGTTCTTC. Based on the CDR3 plus reference TRBV5-4 and TRBJ2-1, the full variable domain is ETGVTQSPTHLIKTRGQQVTLRCSSQSGHNTVSWYQQALGQGPQFIFQYYREEENGRGNFPPRFSGLQFPNYSSELNVNALELDDSALYLCASSLVTGRSYNEQFFGPGTRLTVL.

The chain has TRBV14 and TRBJ1-6, with 7 nucleotides matching TRBD1. The V segment lost 6 bases and the J segment 9 bases; nucleotides outside the gene matches: 17. This CDR3 is 17 amino acids long. In germline, CDR1 is SGHDN, CDR2 FVKESK. The DNA for the CDR3 is TGTGCCAGCAGTTCCGGGACAGCTTCCTTCTTGGGTTCACCCCTCCACTTT. Its translation is CASSSGTASFLGSPLHF. Combining the CDR3 with reference TRBV14 and TRBJ1-6 gives the whole variable domain EAGVTQFPSHSVIEKGQTVTLRCDPISGHDNLYWYRRVMGKEIKFLLHFVKESKQDESGMPNNRFLAERTGGTYSTLKVQPAELEDSGVYFCASSSGTASFLGSPLHFGNGTRLTVT.

The chain is built from TRBV5-1 and TRBJ2-7; 7 bases agree with TRBD1. The V gene end was trimmed by 4 bases and the J gene end by 3 bases; junction bases not matched to a gene: 7. The V gene's germline CDR1 is SGHRS and CDR2 YFSETQ. The CDR3 totals 14 residues. Here the CDR3 DNA reads TGCGCCAGCAGCCGAACCGGGACAGACTACGAGCAGTACTTC. Amino acid sequence: CASSRTGTDYEQYF.